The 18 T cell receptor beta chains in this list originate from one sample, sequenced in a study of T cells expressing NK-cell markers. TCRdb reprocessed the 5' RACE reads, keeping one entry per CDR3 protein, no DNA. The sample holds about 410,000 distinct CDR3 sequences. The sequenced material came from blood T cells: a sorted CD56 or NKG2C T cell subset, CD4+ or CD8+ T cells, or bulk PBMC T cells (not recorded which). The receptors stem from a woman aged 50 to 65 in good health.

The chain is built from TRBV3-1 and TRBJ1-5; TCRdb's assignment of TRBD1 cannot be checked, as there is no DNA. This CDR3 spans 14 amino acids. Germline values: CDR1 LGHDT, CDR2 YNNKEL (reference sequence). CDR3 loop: CASSQGRGGQPQHF.

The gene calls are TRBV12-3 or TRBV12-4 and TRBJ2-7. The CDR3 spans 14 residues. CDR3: CASSFWERKYEQYF.

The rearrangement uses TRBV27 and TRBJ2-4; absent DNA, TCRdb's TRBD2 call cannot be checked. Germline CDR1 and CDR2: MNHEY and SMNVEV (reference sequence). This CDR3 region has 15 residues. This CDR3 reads CASNDFRGSKNIQYF.

CDR3 region: CASSYGTPDSYNSPLHF. The genes are TRBV6-5 and TRBJ1-6; the D call of TRBD1 rests on TCRdb alone, since no DNA is present to check it. The germline V gene encodes CDR1 MNHEY and CDR2 SVGAGI. The CDR3 length is 17 residues.

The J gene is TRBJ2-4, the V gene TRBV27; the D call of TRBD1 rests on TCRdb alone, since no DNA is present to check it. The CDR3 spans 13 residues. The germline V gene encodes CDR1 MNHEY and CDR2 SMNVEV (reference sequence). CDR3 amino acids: CASSFLDSPWQYF.

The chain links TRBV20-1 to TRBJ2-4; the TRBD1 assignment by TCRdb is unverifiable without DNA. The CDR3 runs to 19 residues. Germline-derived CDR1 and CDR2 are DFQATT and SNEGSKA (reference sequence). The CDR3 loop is CSARDWGQGAFGTKNIQYF.

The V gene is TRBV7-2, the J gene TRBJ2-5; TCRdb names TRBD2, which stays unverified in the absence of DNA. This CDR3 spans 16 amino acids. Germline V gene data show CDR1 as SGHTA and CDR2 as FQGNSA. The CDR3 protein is CASSPLPLAGVETQYF.

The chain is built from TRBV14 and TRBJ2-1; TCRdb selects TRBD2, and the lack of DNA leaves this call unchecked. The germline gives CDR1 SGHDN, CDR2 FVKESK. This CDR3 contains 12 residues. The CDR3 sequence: CASTGLNDEQFF.

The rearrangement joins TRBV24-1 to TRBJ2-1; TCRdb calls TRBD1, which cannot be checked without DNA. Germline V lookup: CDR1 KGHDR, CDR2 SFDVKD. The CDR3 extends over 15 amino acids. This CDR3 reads CATSLPGARVNEQFF.

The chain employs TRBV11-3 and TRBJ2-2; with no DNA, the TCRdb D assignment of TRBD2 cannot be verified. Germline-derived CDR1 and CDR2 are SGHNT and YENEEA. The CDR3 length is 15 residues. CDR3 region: CASSLVAGVTGELFF.

CDR3 sequence: CASSLRPGQGLKTEAFF. The V call is TRBV7-8, the J call TRBJ1-1; TCRdb lists TRBD1, though no DNA is available to test this call. The CDR3 covers 17 residues. In germline, CDR1 is SGHVS, CDR2 FQNEAQ.

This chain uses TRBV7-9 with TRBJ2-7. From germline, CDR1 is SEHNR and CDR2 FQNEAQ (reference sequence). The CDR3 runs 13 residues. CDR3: CASTLSGDYEQYF.

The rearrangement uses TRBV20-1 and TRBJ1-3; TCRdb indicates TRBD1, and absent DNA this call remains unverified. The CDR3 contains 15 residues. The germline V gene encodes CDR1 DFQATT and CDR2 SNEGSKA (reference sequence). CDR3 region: CSAARSADSGGTIYF.

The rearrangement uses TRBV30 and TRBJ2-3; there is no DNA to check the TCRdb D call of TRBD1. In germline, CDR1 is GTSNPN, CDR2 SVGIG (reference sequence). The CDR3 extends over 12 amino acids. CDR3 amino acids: CASPGHSDTQYF.

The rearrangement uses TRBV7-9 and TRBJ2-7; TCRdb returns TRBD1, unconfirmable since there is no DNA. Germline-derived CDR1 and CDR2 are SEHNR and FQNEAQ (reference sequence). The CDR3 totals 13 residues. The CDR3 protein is CASSRDPKWEQYF.

CDR3 amino acids: CASSETSGSGNEQFF. The rearrangement uses TRBV7-8 and TRBJ2-1; the D call of TRBD2 rests on TCRdb alone, since no DNA is present to check it. Germline V gene data show CDR1 as SGHVS and CDR2 as FQNEAQ. The CDR3 length is 15 residues.

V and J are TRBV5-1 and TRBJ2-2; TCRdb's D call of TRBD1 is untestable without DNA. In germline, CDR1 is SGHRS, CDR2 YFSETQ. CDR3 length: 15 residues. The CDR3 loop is CASRRPTGRTGELFF.

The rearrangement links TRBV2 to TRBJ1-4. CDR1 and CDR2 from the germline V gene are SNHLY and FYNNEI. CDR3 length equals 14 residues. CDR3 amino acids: CASTQTRTNEKLFF.